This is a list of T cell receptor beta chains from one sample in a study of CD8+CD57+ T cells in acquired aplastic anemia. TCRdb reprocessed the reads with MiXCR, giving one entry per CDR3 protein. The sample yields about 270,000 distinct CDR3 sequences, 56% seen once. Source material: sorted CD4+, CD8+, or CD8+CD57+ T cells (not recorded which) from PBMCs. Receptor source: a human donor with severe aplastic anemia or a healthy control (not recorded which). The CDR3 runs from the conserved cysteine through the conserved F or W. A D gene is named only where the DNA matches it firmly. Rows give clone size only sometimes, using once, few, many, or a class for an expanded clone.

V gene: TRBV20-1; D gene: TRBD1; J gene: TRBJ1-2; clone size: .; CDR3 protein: CSARGDSFYGYTF; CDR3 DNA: TGCAGTGCTAGGGGGGACAGCTTCTATGGCTACACCTTC
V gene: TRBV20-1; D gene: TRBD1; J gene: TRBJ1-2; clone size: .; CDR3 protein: CSASLQGVNYGYTF; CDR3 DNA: TGCAGTGCTAGTCTTCAGGGGGTTAACTATGGCTACACCTTC
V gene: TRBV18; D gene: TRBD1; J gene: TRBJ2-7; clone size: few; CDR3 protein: CASSPLVGQGSYEQYF; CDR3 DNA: TGTGCCAGCTCACCCCTAGTCGGACAGGGGTCCTACGAGCAGTACTTC
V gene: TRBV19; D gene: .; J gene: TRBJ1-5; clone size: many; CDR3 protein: CASRMGQVSNQPQHF; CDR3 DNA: TGTGCCAGTAGAATGGGACAAGTTAGCAATCAGCCCCAGCATTTT
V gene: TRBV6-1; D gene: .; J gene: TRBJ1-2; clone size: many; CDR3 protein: CAANRAGNDGYTF; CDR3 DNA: TGTGCCGCAAACAGGGCCGGGAATGATGGCTACACCTTC
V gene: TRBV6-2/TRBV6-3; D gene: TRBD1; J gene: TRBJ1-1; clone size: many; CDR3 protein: CASKPGQGRTEAFF; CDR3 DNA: TGTGCCAGTAAACCGGGACAGGGTCGAACTGAAGCTTTCTTT
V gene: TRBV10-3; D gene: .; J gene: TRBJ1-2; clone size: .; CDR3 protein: CAIPTTRGYGYTF; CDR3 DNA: TGTGCCATCCCCACGACGAGGGGCTATGGCTACACCTTC
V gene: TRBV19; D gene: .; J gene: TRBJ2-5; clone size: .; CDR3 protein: CASSIGGSETQYF; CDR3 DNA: TGTGCCAGTAGTATCGGGGGCAGCGAGACCCAGTACTTC
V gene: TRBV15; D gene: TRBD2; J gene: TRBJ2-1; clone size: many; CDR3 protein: CATSRDPPGLAGVGEQFF; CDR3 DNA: TGTGCCACCAGCAGAGATCCACCGGGACTAGCGGGGGTTGGAGAGCAGTTCTTC
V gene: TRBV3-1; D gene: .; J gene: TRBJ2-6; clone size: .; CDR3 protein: CASSLLGPSGSGANVLTF; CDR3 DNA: TGTGCCAGCAGCCTTTTGGGACCTTCGGGCTCTGGGGCCAACGTCCTGACTTTC
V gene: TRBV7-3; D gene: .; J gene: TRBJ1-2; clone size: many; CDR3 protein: CASSLTGGGGYTF; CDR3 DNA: TGTGCCAGCAGCTTAACGGGGGGCGGTGGCTACACCTTC
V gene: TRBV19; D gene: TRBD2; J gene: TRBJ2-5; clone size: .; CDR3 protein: CASSREGTSQETQYF; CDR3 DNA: TGTGCCAGTAGTCGCGAAGGGACTAGCCAAGAGACCCAGTACTTC
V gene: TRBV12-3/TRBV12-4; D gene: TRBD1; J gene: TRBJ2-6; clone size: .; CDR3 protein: CASRRTGSSGANVLTF; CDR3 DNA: TGTGCCAGCAGGAGGACAGGGTCTTCTGGGGCCAACGTCCTGACTTTC
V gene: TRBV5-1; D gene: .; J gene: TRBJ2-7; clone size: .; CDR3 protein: CASSLTVVTGEQYF; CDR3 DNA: TGCGCCAGCAGCTTGACCGTGGTCACCGGGGAGCAGTACTTC
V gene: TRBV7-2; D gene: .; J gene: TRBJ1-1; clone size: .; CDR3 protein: CASSLGRRGTEAFF; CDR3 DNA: TGTGCCAGCAGCTTAGGGAGGAGGGGCACTGAAGCTTTCTTT
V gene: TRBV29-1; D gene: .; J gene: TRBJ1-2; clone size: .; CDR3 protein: CSSHSLGGGGYTF; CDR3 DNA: TGCAGCTCTCATTCCCTGGGAGGAGGAGGCTACACCTTC
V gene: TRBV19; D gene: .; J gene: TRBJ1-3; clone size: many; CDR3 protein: CASSSLPRGHVSGNTIYF; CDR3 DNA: TGTGCCAGTAGTTCCCTCCCCCGAGGACATGTCTCTGGAAACACCATATATTTT
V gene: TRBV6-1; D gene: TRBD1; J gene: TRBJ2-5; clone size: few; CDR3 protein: CASSAPIYHHRGRQETQYF; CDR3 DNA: TGTGCCAGCAGTGCGCCAATCTACCATCACAGGGGCCGCCAAGAGACCCAGTACTTC
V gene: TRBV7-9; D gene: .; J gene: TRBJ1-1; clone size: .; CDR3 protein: CASSSGQRENTEAFF; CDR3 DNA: TGTGCCAGCAGCTCCGGACAGCGAGAGAACACTGAAGCTTTCTTT
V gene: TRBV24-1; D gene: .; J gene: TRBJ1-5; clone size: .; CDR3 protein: CATRDGGGGNQPQHF; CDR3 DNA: TGTGCCACCAGAGATGGAGGGGGGGGCAATCAGCCCCAGCATTTT
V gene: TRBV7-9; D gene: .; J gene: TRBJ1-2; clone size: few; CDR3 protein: CASSSTNTDRYGYTF; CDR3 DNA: TGTGCCAGCAGCTCCACAAATACCGACCGCTATGGCTACACCTTC
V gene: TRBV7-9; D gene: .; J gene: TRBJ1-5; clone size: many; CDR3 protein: CASSLGTQPQHF; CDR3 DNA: TGTGCCAGCAGCTTAGGAACTCAGCCCCAGCATTTT
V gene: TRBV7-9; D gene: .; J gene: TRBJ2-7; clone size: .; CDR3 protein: CASSERQDGEQYF; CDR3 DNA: TGTGCCAGCAGTGAAAGACAGGACGGAGAGCAGTACTTC
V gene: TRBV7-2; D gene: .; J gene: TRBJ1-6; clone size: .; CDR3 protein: CASSRWRGTSPLHF; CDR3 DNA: TGTGCCAGCAGCCGTTGGAGAGGGACTTCACCCCTCCACTTT
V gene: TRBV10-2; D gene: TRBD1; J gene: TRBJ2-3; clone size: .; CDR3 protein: CASSDQGAFTDTQYF; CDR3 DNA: TGCGCCAGCAGTGATCAGGGGGCCTTCACAGATACGCAGTATTTT
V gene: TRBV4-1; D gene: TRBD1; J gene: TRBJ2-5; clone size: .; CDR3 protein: CASSPLGTGKLETQYF; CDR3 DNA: TGCGCCAGCAGCCCCCTAGGGACAGGGAAGTTAGAGACCCAGTACTTC
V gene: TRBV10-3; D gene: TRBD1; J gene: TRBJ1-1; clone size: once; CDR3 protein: CAISGTGTVNTEAFF; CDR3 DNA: TGTGCCATCAGTGGCACCGGGACAGTGAACACTGAAGCTTTCTTT
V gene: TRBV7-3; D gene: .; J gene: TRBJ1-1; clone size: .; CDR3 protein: CDSSSHNAEAFF; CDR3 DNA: TGTGACAGCAGCTCACACAACGCTGAAGCTTTCTTT